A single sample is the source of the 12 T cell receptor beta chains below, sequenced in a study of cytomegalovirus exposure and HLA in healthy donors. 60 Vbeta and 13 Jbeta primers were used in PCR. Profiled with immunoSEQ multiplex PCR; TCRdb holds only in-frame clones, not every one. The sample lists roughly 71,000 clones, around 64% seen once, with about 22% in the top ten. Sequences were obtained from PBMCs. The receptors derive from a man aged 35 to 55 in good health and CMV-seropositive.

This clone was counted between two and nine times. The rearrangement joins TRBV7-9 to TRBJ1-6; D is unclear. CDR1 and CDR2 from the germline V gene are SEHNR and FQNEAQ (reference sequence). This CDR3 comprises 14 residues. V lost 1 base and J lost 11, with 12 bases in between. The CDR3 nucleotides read TGTGCCAGCAGCTTAGTGGAGGGCGGGACACCCCTCCACTTT. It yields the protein CASSLVEGGTPLHF.

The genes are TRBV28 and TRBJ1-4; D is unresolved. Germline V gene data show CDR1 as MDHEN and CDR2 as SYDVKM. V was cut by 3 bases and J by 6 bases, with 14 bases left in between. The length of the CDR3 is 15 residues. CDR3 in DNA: TGTGCCAGCAGTTTTGGGATGAGGACTCATGAAAAACTGTTTTTT. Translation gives CASSFGMRTHEKLFF.

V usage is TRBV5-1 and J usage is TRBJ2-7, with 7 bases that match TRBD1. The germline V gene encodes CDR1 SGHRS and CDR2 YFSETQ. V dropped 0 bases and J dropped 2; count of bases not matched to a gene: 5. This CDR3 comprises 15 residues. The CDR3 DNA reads TGCGCCAGCAGCTTGGGAGGGACAGTTGCCTACGAGCAGTACTTC. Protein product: CASSLGGTVAYEQYF.

This CDR3 is CASSVGGGRTDTQYF. The CDR3 DNA is TGTGCCAGCAGCGTAGGCGGGGGTCGCACAGATACGCAGTATTTT. The chain couples TRBV9 to TRBJ2-3, with 7 bases fitting TRBD2. The CDR3 spans 15 residues. V shed 0 bases and J 1 base; nucleotides not matched to a gene: 2. Germline loops: CDR1 SGDLS, CDR2 YYNGEE.

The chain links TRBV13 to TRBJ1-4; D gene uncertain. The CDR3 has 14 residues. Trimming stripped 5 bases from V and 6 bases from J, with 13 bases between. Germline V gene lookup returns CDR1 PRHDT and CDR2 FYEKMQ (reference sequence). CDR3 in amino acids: CASSERRVDEKLFF. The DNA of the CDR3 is TGTGCCAGCAGCGAACGGAGAGTTGATGAAAAACTGTTTTTT. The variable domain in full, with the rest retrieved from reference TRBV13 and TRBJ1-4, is AAGVIQSPRHLIKEKRETATLKCYPIPRHDTVYWYQQGPGQDPQFLISFYEKMQSDKGSIPDRFSAQQFSDYHSELNMSSLELGDSALYFCASSERRVDEKLFFGSGTQLSVL.

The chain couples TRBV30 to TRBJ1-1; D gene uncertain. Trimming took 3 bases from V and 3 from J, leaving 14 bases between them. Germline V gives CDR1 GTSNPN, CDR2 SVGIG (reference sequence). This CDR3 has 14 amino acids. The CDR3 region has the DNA TGTGCCTGGAGAGAGGTGGTCGTGGACACTGAAGCTTTCTTT. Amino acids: CAWREVVVDTEAFF.

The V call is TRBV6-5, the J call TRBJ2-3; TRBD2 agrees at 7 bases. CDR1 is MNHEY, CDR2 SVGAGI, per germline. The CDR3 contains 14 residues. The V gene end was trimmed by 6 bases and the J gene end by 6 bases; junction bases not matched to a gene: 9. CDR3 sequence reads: CASSMGGSMDTQYF. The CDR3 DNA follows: TGTGCCAGCAGCATGGGAGGGTCCATGGATACGCAGTATTTT.

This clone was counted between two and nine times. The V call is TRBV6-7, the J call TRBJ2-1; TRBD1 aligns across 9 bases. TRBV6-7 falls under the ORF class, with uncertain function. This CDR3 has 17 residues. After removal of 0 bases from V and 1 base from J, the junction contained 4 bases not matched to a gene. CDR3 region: CASSYSMTGGSYNEQFF. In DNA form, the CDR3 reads TGTGCCAGCAGTTACTCGATGACAGGGGGGTCCTACAATGAGCAGTTCTTC.

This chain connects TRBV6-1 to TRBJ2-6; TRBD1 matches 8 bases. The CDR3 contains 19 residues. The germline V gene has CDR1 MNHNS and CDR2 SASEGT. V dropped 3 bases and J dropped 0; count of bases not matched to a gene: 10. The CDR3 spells CASSDVGGGQGSGANVLTF. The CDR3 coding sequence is TGTGCCAGCAGTGATGTGGGGGGAGGACAGGGCTCTGGGGCCAACGTCCTGACTTTC.

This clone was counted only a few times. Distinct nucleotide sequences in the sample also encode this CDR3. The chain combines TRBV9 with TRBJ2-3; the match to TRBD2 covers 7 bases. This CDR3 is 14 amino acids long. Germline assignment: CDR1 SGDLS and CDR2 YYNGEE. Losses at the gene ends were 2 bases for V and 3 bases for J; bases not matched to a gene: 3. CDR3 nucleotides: TGTGCCAGCAGCGTCAGCGGGGCTACAGATACGCAGTATTTT. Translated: CASSVSGATDTQYF.

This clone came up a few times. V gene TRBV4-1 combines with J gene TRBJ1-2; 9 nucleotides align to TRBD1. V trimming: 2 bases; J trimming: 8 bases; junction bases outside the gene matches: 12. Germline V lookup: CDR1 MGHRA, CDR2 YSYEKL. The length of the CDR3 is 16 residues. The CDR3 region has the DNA TGCGCCAGCAGCCAACCCCTATCGGACAGGGGAAGAGGCTACACCTTC. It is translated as CASSQPLSDRGRGYTF.

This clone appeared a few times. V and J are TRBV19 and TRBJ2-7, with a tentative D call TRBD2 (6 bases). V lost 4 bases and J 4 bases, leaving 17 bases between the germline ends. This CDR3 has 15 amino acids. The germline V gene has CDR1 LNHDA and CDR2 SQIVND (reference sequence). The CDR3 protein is CASSTRTDAGYEQYF. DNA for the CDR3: TGTGCCAGTAGTACCCGGACGGATGCGGGATACGAGCAGTACTTC. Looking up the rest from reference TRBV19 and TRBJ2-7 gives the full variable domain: DGGITQSPKYLFRKEGQNVTLSCEQNLNHDAMYWYRQDPGQGLRLIYYSQIVNDFQKGDIAEGYSVSREKKESFPLTVTSAQKNPTAFYLCASSTRTDAGYEQYFGPGTRLTVT.